What follows is one T cell receptor beta chain and its context. Germline V gene lookup returns CDR1 SGHRS and CDR2 YFSETQ. Trimming took 6 bases from V and 4 from J, leaving 16 bases between them. CDR3 size: 14 residues. The sample comes from a study of T cell changes during pregnancy in multiple sclerosis. Using immunoSEQ multiplex PCR, the repertoire was profiled, and TCRdb retains in-frame clones only, with some absent. This sample has about 36,000 clones, with roughly 89% found just once. The V call is TRBV5-1, the J call TRBJ1-1, with D uncertain. The sequences come from CD4+ T cells from peripheral blood mononuclear cells, collected in the second trimester of pregnancy. The receptor's source is a female donor in good health, enrolled as a control in a pregnancy study. The CDR3 region is CASNLGRSGTEAFF. DNA for the CDR3: TGCGCCAGCAACCTAGGGAGGTCGGGCACTGAAGCTTTCTTT.